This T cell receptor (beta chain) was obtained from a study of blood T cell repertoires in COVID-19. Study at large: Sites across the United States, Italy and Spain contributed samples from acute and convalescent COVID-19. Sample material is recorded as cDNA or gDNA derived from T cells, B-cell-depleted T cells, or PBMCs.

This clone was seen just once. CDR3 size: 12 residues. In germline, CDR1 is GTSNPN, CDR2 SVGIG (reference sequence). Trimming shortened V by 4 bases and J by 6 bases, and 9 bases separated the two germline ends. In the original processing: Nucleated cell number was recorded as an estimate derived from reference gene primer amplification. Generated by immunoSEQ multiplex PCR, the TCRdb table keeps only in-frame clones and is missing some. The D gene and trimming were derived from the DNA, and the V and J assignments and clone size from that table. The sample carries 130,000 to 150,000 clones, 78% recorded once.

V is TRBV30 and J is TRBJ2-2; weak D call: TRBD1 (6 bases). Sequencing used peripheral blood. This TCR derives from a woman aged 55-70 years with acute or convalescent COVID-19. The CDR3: CAWTQGPGELFF. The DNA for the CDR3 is TGTGCCTGGACACAGGGCCCCGGGGAGCTGTTTTTT.